The rows below give T cell receptor beta chains drawn from one sample of a study of blood T cells in healthy people across ages. MiXCR, applied by TCRdb to the 5' RACE reads, yields one record per CDR3 protein. The top ten clones hold approximately 4.1% of a sample with approximately 1.5 million distinct CDR3 sequences, approximately 43% of them seen once. The sequenced sample consisted of blood. The source of these receptors is a young woman in good health. CDR3s include the opening cysteine and the closing phenylalanine or tryptophan. A D gene is named only where the DNA matches it firmly.

>TRBJ2-1|TRBV6-4|NA
CASSDSKGKEQFF
>TRBJ1-2|TRBV20-1|TRBD1
CSARDPKGAVNYGYTF
>TRBJ1-4|TRBV20-1|NA
CSASSSPGLTNEKLFF
>TRBJ2-1|TRBV20-1|TRBD1
CSARGTGGSSYNEQFF
>TRBJ2-7|TRBV12-3/TRBV12-4|NA
CASSPVGGSWEQYF
>TRBJ2-5|TRBV6-2/TRBV6-3|TRBD2
CASSYSVGERGQETQYF
>TRBJ1-6|TRBV5-1|TRBD1
CASSTGTGGSGNSPLHF
>TRBJ2-1|TRBV10-2|NA
CALETQFF
>TRBJ1-4|TRBV20-1|NA
CSARDHGTPNEKLFF
>TRBJ2-3|TRBV7-2|NA
CASSNPKGGSTDTQYF
>TRBJ2-3|TRBV20-1|TRBD2
CSARDPGLAKQPDTQYF
>TRBJ2-1|TRBV6-1|NA
CASTPGPRYNEQFF
>TRBJ1-1|TRBV12-3/TRBV12-4|NA
CASSFKGPDTEAFF
>TRBJ1-1|TRBV3-1|NA
CASSQAGDKAFF
>TRBJ1-1|TRBV3-1|NA
CASSQLGGHTEAFF